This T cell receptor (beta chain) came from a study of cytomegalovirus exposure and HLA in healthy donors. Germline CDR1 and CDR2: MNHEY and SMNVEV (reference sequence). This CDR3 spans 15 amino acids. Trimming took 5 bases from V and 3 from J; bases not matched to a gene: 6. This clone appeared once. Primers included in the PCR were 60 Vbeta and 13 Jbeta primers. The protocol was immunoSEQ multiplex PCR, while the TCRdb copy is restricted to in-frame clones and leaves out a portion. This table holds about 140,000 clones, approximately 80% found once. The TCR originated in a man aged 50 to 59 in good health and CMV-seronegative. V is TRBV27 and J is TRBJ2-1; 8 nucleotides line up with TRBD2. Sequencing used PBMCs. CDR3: CASSNGGRNYNEQFF. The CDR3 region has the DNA TGTGCCAGCAGTAACGGCGGGAGGAACTACAATGAGCAGTTCTTC.